Listed here are 25 T cell receptor beta chains from one sample, sequenced in a study of blood T cell repertoires in COVID-19. Method: immunoSEQ multiplex PCR; TCRdb's copy keeps in-frame clones and lacks some. The data show 200,000 to 250,000 clones, about 83% seen once. Material: peripheral blood. The receptors shown here come from a woman under 40 with COVID-19, enrolled during active disease.

J is TRBJ2-1 and V is TRBV15, with 10 nucleotides matching TRBD2. The trim removed 6 bases at V and 6 bases at J, leaving 8 bases unmatched. This CDR3 has 15 residues. Per germline, CDR1 LNHNV and CDR2 YYDKDF (reference sequence). CDR3 sequence reads: CATRDLAGARNEQFF. DNA for the CDR3: TGTGCCACCAGGGACCTAGCGGGAGCGCGCAATGAGCAGTTCTTC.

The chain has TRBV5-5 and TRBJ1-4, with 7 bases lining up with TRBD1. After removal of 0 bases from V and 5 bases from J, the junction contained 10 bases not matched to a gene. Germline V gene sequence: CDR1 SGHKS, CDR2 YYEKEE (reference sequence). This CDR3 has 17 amino acids. The CDR3 nucleotides read TGTGCCAGCAGCTTGGTCCCCGACAGGGTCGAGAATGAAAAACTGTTTTTT. It specifies CASSLVPDRVENEKLFF. Complete variable domain (other parts from reference TRBV5-5 and TRBJ1-4): DAGVTQSPTHLIKTRGQQVTLRCSPISGHKSVSWYQQVLGQGPQFIFQYYEKEERGRGNFPDRFSARQFPNYSSELNVNALLLGDSALYLCASSLVPDRVENEKLFFGSGTQLSVL.

The rearrangement uses TRBV5-4 and TRBJ2-3; a possible D gene is TRBD2 (6 bases). This CDR3 has 18 amino acids. Germline V gene lookup returns CDR1 SGHNT and CDR2 YYREEE (reference sequence). Trimming cost V 2 bases and J 2 bases, with 21 bases left between them. In DNA form, the CDR3 reads TGTGCCAGCAGCTTTCTTGGGCTTGCCGGGGGACTCACAGATACGCAGTATTTT. It codes for CASSFLGLAGGLTDTQYF.

The V call is TRBV27, the J call TRBJ1-1; D remains ambiguous. V was shortened by 4 bases and J by 7 bases, with 10 bases between the two germline ends. Germline loops: CDR1 MNHEY, CDR2 SMNVEV (reference sequence). The CDR3 totals 12 residues. The CDR3 sequence: CASSSLGGEAFF. CDR3 DNA sequence: TGTGCCAGCAGTTCATTAGGAGGTGAAGCTTTCTTT.

The V call is TRBV25-1, the J call TRBJ1-4; TRBD1 might be the D (5 bases). The germline CDR1 and CDR2 sequences are MGHDK and SYGVNS. V dropped 3 bases and J dropped 6 bases, with 11 bases sitting between them. The CDR3 is 14 amino acids. CDR3 loop: CASSDTGAYEKLFF. The CDR3 bases are TGTGCCAGCAGTGACACAGGTGCATATGAAAAACTGTTTTTT.

This rearrangement joins TRBV5-1 to TRBJ2-7, with TRBD2 matching over 7 bases. This CDR3 contains 14 residues. Germline loops: CDR1 SGHRS, CDR2 YFSETQ. V lost 1 base to trimming and J lost 2 bases; unmatched junction nucleotides: 3. This chain's CDR3 is CASSLSGGTYEQYF. DNA for the CDR3: TGCGCCAGCAGCTTGTCGGGAGGAACCTACGAGCAGTACTTC. Supplemented by reference TRBV5-1 and TRBJ2-7, the full variable domain reads KAGVTQTPRYLIKTRGQQVTLSCSPISGHRSVSWYQQTPGQGLQFLFEYFSETQRNKGNFPGRFSGRQFSNSRSEMNVSTLELGDSALYLCASSLSGGTYEQYFGPGTRLTVT.

The chain uses TRBV5-6 and TRBJ1-1, with D unclear. The CDR3 is made up of 14 amino acids. V lost 3 bases to trimming and J lost 3 bases, with 12 bases between them. Germline V gives CDR1 SGHDT, CDR2 YYEEEE. The CDR3 spells CASSSSGPDTEAFF. CDR3 coding DNA: TGTGCCAGCAGCTCCTCTGGTCCGGACACTGAAGCTTTCTTT.

The rearrangement uses TRBV5-1 and TRBJ2-2; D possibly corresponds to TRBD1 (6 bases). CDR3 size: 17 residues. V gave up 4 bases and J gave up 1 base, with 17 bases separating them. Germline values: CDR1 SGHRS, CDR2 YFSETQ. This CDR3 is CASSLGWTALNTGELFF. Here the CDR3 DNA reads TGCGCCAGCAGCCTTGGATGGACAGCCTTGAACACCGGGGAGCTGTTTTTT.

The chain links TRBV2 to TRBJ2-3, with TRBD1 matching over 11 bases. The V segment lost 3 bases and the J segment 5 bases; nucleotides outside the gene matches: 10. Germline V gene sequence: CDR1 SNHLY, CDR2 FYNNEI. The CDR3 covers 17 residues. The chain's CDR3 is CASSDLLPGQGGDTQYF. The CDR3 nucleotides are TGTGCCAGCAGTGACCTGCTACCGGGACAGGGGGGAGATACGCAGTATTTT.

This rearrangement joins TRBV7-2 to TRBJ1-1; no definite D call. From germline, CDR1 is SGHTA and CDR2 FQGNSA. The CDR3 length is 13 residues. V was pared by 3 bases and J by 5 bases, with 10 bases between. The CDR3: CASSFGRETEAFF. In DNA form, the CDR3 reads TGTGCCAGCAGCTTCGGTCGGGAAACTGAAGCTTTCTTT.

The chain couples TRBV10-3 to TRBJ1-1, with D possibly TRBD1 on 5 matching bases. CDR3 length: 14 amino acids. Germline V gene data show CDR1 as ENHRY and CDR2 as SYGVKD. V was pared by 0 bases and J by 9 bases, with 14 bases between. The CDR3 is CAISESNAGNKAFF. CDR3 nucleotides: TGTGCCATCAGTGAGTCGAATGCAGGGAACAAAGCTTTCTTT.

The chain recombines TRBV27 with TRBJ1-1; the match to TRBD1 covers 8 bases. The CDR3 contains 15 residues. After removal of 4 bases from V and 1 base from J, the junction contained 5 bases not matched to a gene. CDR1 is MNHEY and CDR2 is SMNVEV in the germline V gene (reference sequence). Here the CDR3 reads CASSSRTGTNTEAFF. CDR3 DNA sequence: TGTGCCAGCAGTTCACGGACAGGGACGAACACTGAAGCTTTCTTT.

This CDR3 reads CAISGGDGTEAFF. DNA for the CDR3: TGTGCCATCAGTGGGGGGGATGGAACTGAAGCTTTCTTT. V and J are TRBV10-3 and TRBJ1-1; possibly TRBD1 for D (5 bases). The CDR3 runs to 13 residues. Germline CDR1 ENHRY, CDR2 SYGVKD. Trimming shortened V by 4 bases and J by 5 bases, and 11 bases separated the two germline ends.

The chain uses TRBV28 and TRBJ1-6; D ambiguous. V lost 10 bases, J lost 0 bases, and 7 bases lay in between. The length of the CDR3 is 13 residues. Germline V gene data show CDR1 as MDHEN and CDR2 as SYDVKM. CDR3 in amino acids: CATFSSYNSPLHF. The CDR3, as DNA: TGTGCCACCTTTAGCTCCTATAATTCACCCCTCCACTTT. The whole variable domain, filled in from reference TRBV28 and TRBJ1-6, reads DVKVTQSSRYLVKRTGEKVFLECVQDMDHENMFWYRQDPGLGLRLIYFSYDVKMKEKGDIPEGYSVSREKKERFSLILESASTNQTSMYLCATFSSYNSPLHFGNGTRLTVT.

The CDR3 is CASSQLTEAFF. DNA of the CDR3: TGTGCCAGCAGCCAACTCACTGAAGCTTTCTTT. V and J are TRBV14 and TRBJ1-1; D ambiguous. CDR3 length equals 11 residues. V was trimmed by 2 bases and J by 4 bases, leaving 2 bases between them. Germline-derived CDR1 and CDR2 are SGHDN and FVKESK.

This clone has only one observation. The chain couples TRBV30 to TRBJ1-2; 10 nucleotides align to TRBD1. The CDR3 spans 13 residues. CDR1 is GTSNPN, CDR2 SVGIG, per germline (reference sequence). The V segment lost 8 bases and the J segment 4 bases; nucleotides outside the gene matches: 7. This CDR3 is CAGPGQGTYGYTF. CDR3 in DNA: TGTGCCGGGCCGGGACAGGGGACCTATGGCTACACCTTC.

The chain carries TRBV27 and TRBJ2-7; 8 bases match TRBD2. The length of the CDR3 is 13 residues. Germline CDR1 reads MNHEY; CDR2 reads SMNVEV (reference sequence). V trimming: 5 bases; J trimming: 5 bases; junction bases outside the gene matches: 5. This chain's CDR3 is CASSTSGGDEQYF. In nucleotides, the CDR3 is TGTGCCAGCAGTACCTCGGGGGGGGACGAGCAGTACTTC.

J is TRBJ2-5 and V is TRBV4-2, with D perhaps TRBD1 (6 bases). The V and J ends lost 8 bases and 5 bases respectively, with 27 bases between them. Germline assignment: CDR1 LGHNA and CDR2 YNFKEQ. The CDR3 runs to 17 residues. CDR3 sequence reads: CASSRGSQGQLSETQYF. For the CDR3, the DNA is TGTGCCAGCTCTAGGGGGTCCCAGGGGCAATTATCGGAGACCCAGTACTTC.

The table lists this clone with a count of one. The rearrangement joins TRBV7-6 to TRBJ2-3; TRBD2 matches at 10 bases. Germline CDR1 and CDR2: SGHVS and FNYEAQ. This CDR3 has 16 residues. J gave up 3 bases and V 0 bases, and 3 bases lay outside the gene matches. DNA of the CDR3: TGTGCCAGCAGCTTAGCGGCTAGCGGGAGTACAGATACGCAGTATTTT. This encodes CASSLAASGSTDTQYF.

The rearrangement joins TRBV6-2 or TRBV6-3 to TRBJ2-1; 10 nucleotides line up with TRBD2. Germline V lookup: CDR1 MNHEY, CDR2 SVGEGT. The CDR3 totals 14 residues. The junction had 9 bases not matched to a gene; V was cut back by 6 bases and J by 10 bases. In DNA, the CDR3 is TGTGCCAGCAGACCTAGCGGGAGCCCCAGAGAGCAGTTCTTC. The encoded protein is CASRPSGSPREQFF.

The chain carries TRBV7-9 and TRBJ2-2; maybe TRBD2 (5 bases). The CDR3 length is 18 residues. The V gene lost 5 bases and the J gene lost 3 bases, with 22 bases spanning the gap. Germline lookup yields CDR1 SEHNR and CDR2 FQNEAQ (reference sequence). The CDR3 nucleotides read TGTGCCAGCAGCGGTGGACTCCCAGAGGCCCCGTACACCGGGGAGCTGTTTTTT. Translating gives CASSGGLPEAPYTGELFF.

This clone was detected once. The chain is built from TRBV28 and TRBJ1-1; 8 nucleotides match TRBD1. CDR3 size: 14 residues. V was clipped by 3 bases and J by 8 bases; unmatched bases: 8. Per germline, CDR1 MDHEN and CDR2 SYDVKM. CDR3 nucleotides: TGTGCCAGCAGTTTCCCCCAGGACAGGGCCGAAGCTTTCTTT. Its translation is CASSFPQDRAEAFF.

V usage is TRBV10-3 and J usage is TRBJ1-5; possibly TRBD1 for D (5 bases). From germline, CDR1 is ENHRY and CDR2 SYGVKD. The CDR3 is 15 amino acids. V lost 0 bases, J lost 2 bases, and 8 bases lay in between. CDR3 coding DNA: TGTGCCATCAGTGAGTCGGCGGGGGGCAATCAGCCCCAGCATTTT. Its protein is CAISESAGGNQPQHF.

The chain couples TRBV7-2 to TRBJ2-7, with TRBD2 matching over 7 bases. This CDR3 spans 15 amino acids. Trimming at V came to 2 bases and at J to 2 bases, leaving 6 bases not matched to a gene. Germline CDR1 and CDR2: SGHTA and FQGNSA. CDR3: CASSLSSGSTYEQYF. CDR3 coding DNA: TGTGCCAGCAGCTTATCTAGCGGCTCAACCTACGAGCAGTACTTC.

The chain has TRBV5-4 and TRBJ1-2; 9 bases fit TRBD1. Germline-derived CDR1 and CDR2 are SGHNT and YYREEE (reference sequence). The CDR3 runs 15 residues. J gave up 6 bases and V 0 bases, and 6 bases lay outside the gene matches. This CDR3 reads CASSLAGQGENGYTF. CDR3 coding DNA: TGTGCCAGCAGCTTGGCGGGACAGGGTGAGAATGGCTACACCTTC.